Presented here are 24 T cell receptor beta chains from one specimen sequenced in a study of cytomegalovirus exposure and HLA in healthy donors. Only in-frame clones appear in the TCRdb table, and some are missing; sequencing was by immunoSEQ multiplex PCR. The table shows around 160,000 clones, with about 90% occurring only once. The sample consisted of PBMCs. The receptor source for this set is a woman under 30 in good health and CMV-seropositive.

The chain combines TRBV18 with TRBJ2-2; TRBD1 matches at 11 bases. Germline CDR1 reads KGHSH; CDR2 reads LQKENI. This CDR3 is 18 amino acids long. Trimming took 2 bases from V and 5 from J; bases not matched to a gene: 10. The CDR3 is CASSPLGQGAVGTGELFF. CDR3 coding DNA: TGTGCCAGCTCACCATTAGGACAGGGGGCAGTTGGAACCGGGGAGCTGTTTTTT.

J is TRBJ1-1 and V is TRBV29-1; D is unclear. Germline values: CDR1 SQVTM, CDR2 ANQGSEA. V lost 4 bases, J lost 1 base, and 16 bases lay in between. CDR3 length: 15 residues. The chain's CDR3 is CSVVSPATGNTEAFF. The CDR3 bases are TGCAGCGTTGTAAGCCCTGCCACGGGGAACACTGAAGCTTTCTTT.

The rearrangement links TRBV2 to TRBJ2-1, with a tentative D call TRBD1 (5 bases). CDR3 length: 13 residues. Germline assignment: CDR1 SNHLY and CDR2 FYNNEI. DNA of the CDR3: TGTGCGACAACGCAGGGATCCCACAATGAGCAGTTCTTC. Its protein is CATTQGSHNEQFF. The complete variable domain, with remaining parts taken from reference TRBV2 and TRBJ2-1, reads EPEVTQTPSHQVTQMGQEVILRCVPISNHLYFYWYRQILGQKVEFLVSFYNNEISEKSEIFDDQFSVERPDGSNFTLKIRSTKLEDSAMYFCATTQGSHNEQFFGPGTRLTVL.

The CDR3 here is CARSFRTSGDSYEQYF. CDR3 sequence (DNA): TGTGCCAGAAGCTTTCGGACTAGCGGAGACTCCTACGAGCAGTACTTC. This chain joins TRBV5-3 and TRBJ2-7; 10 bases match TRBD2. TRBV5-3 is annotated as an ORF whose role is uncertain. V shed 2 bases, J shed 0 bases, and the junction held 5 bases outside the gene matches. The CDR3 is 16 residues long.

The chain combines TRBV5-8 with TRBJ1-2; 12 bases line up with TRBD1. The CDR3 covers 14 residues. V shed 4 bases, J shed 7 bases, and the junction held 5 bases outside the gene matches. CDR1 is SGHTS and CDR2 is YDEGEE in the germline V gene. This CDR3 reads CASSPGQGASGYTF. DNA for the CDR3: TGTGCCAGCAGCCCGGGACAGGGGGCTTCTGGCTACACCTTC. The full variable domain, rest sourced from reference TRBV5-8 and TRBJ1-2, is EAGVTQSPTHLIKTRGQQATLRCSPISGHTSVYWYQQALGLGLQFLLWYDEGEERNRGNFPPRFSGRQFPNYSSELNVNALELEDSALYLCASSPGQGASGYTFGSGTRLTVV.

CDR3 DNA sequence: TGTGCCAGCTCACCACGGACAGGGGACGCGGATCAGCCCCAGCATTTT. This translates into CASSPRTGDADQPQHF. This chain connects TRBV18 to TRBJ1-5; 9 nucleotides agree with TRBD1. Germline V CDR1 and CDR2: KGHSH, LQKENI. With 1 base clipped from V and 5 bases from J, the junction kept 6 bases outside the gene matches. This CDR3 spans 16 amino acids.

This chain joins TRBV5-5 and TRBJ1-6; D ambiguous. The CDR3 covers 13 residues. Between the trimmed V and J ends, which lost 0 bases and 8 bases, there was a span of 6 bases. CDR1 is SGHKS, CDR2 YYEKEE, per germline (reference sequence). This CDR3 reads CASSLDPDSPLHF. CDR3 in DNA: TGTGCCAGCAGCTTGGATCCAGATTCACCCCTCCACTTT.

V gene TRBV28 combines with J gene TRBJ2-1; 12 positions agree with TRBD2. Per the germline V gene, CDR1 is MDHEN and CDR2 is SYDVKM. J lost 9 bases, V lost 8 bases, and 8 bases had no gene match. CDR3 length: 14 residues. CDR3 nucleotides: TGTGCCAGCCGAAGACTAGCGGGAGTTCCTGAGCAGTTCTTC. Encoded protein: CASRRLAGVPEQFF.

This sequence joins TRBV4-2 and TRBJ2-7; 9 bases align to TRBD1. The CDR3 is 17 amino acids. CDR1 and CDR2 (germline): LGHNA, YNFKEQ. With V trimmed by 0 bases and J by 9 bases, 15 bases remained unmatched. As DNA, the CDR3 is TGTGCCAGCAGCCAAGATTTTTTGCCGGGACAGGGAAACAGGCAGTACTTC. It translates to CASSQDFLPGQGNRQYF.

This chain joins TRBV15 and TRBJ1-5; D gene unclear. Deletions cut 0 bases from V and 8 bases from J, with 11 bases between. This CDR3 spans 14 amino acids. Germline V gives CDR1 LNHNV, CDR2 YYDKDF (reference sequence). DNA of the CDR3: TGTGCCACCAGCAGAGATTACGGGAAAGAGCCCCAGCATTTT. Translation gives CATSRDYGKEPQHF.

V is TRBV5-1 and J is TRBJ2-1, with 10 positions matching TRBD2. There are 15 residues in the CDR3. Per the germline V gene, CDR1 is SGHRS and CDR2 is YFSETQ. Trimming at V came to 4 bases and at J to 7 bases, leaving 8 bases not matched to a gene. The CDR3 reads CASSLPGTSVNEQFF. As DNA, the CDR3 is TGCGCCAGCAGCCTGCCGGGGACTAGCGTTAATGAGCAGTTCTTC.

The CDR3 spells CATSRGGASGELFF. The CDR3, as DNA: TGTGCCACCAGCAGGGGGGGGGCCAGCGGGGAGCTGTTTTTT. The chain carries TRBV15 and TRBJ2-2; a possible D gene is TRBD2 (7 bases). CDR3 size: 14 residues. Trimming left V 3 bases short and J 7 bases short, with 12 bases between. From germline, CDR1 is LNHNV and CDR2 YYDKDF (reference sequence).

The J gene is TRBJ1-2, the V gene TRBV28; 8 bases align to TRBD1. From germline, CDR1 is MDHEN and CDR2 SYDVKM. This CDR3 is built from 16 residues. With V trimmed by 1 base and J by 4 bases, 8 bases remained unmatched. The CDR3 coding sequence is TGTGCCAGCAGTTTATCTGGACAGGGTGCCTTCTATGGCTACACCTTC. Protein sequence: CASSLSGQGAFYGYTF.

The chain employs TRBV6-1 and TRBJ1-4; possibly TRBD1 for D (5 bases). Germline V CDR1 and CDR2: MNHNS, SASEGT. V was pared by 10 bases and J by 5 bases, with 14 bases between. CDR3 length: 13 amino acids. The CDR3, as DNA: TGTGCCACCATCAGGGATAAGAATGAAAAACTGTTTTTT. The encoded protein is CATIRDKNEKLFF.

This sequence joins TRBV7-2 and TRBJ1-2, with D possibly being TRBD1 (6 bases). Per germline, CDR1 SGHTA and CDR2 FQGNSA. The CDR3 spans 16 residues. The V end lost 4 bases, the J end lost 2 bases, and 17 bases lay between the germline ends. The CDR3 loop is CASSSPTGRRNYGYTF. The CDR3 DNA is TGTGCCAGCAGCTCCCCGACAGGAAGACGAAACTATGGCTACACCTTC.

The rearrangement joins TRBV7-9 to TRBJ2-1, with 9 bases lining up with TRBD2. CDR3 length equals 17 residues. Germline CDR1 reads SEHNR; CDR2 reads FQNEAQ (reference sequence). J gave up 6 bases and V 3 bases, and 12 bases lay outside the gene matches. CDR3 region: CASSLWASGIGSNEQFF. CDR3 DNA sequence: TGTGCCAGCAGCTTGTGGGCTAGCGGGATAGGAAGCAATGAGCAGTTCTTC.

This sequence joins TRBV13 and TRBJ2-5; 13 positions match TRBD2. Germline V gene lookup returns CDR1 PRHDT and CDR2 FYEKMQ (reference sequence). The CDR3 consists of 15 residues. V shed 5 bases, J shed 3 bases, and the junction held 3 bases outside the gene matches. CDR3 nucleotide sequence: TGTGCCAGCAGCCCAGGGACTAGCGGGGAAGAGACCCAGTACTTC. It codes for CASSPGTSGEETQYF.

The chain links TRBV30 to TRBJ2-7, with 10 bases matching TRBD1. After removal of 3 bases from V and 2 bases from J, the junction contained 1 base not matched to a gene. This CDR3 has 13 amino acids. CDR1 and CDR2 (germline): GTSNPN, SVGIG (reference sequence). CDR3 sequence reads: CAWSGTGAYEQYF. The CDR3 bases are TGTGCCTGGAGCGGGACAGGGGCCTACGAGCAGTACTTC.

The rearrangement joins TRBV9 to TRBJ2-3; 10 nucleotides align to TRBD2. The germline gives CDR1 SGDLS, CDR2 YYNGEE. The junction had 13 bases not matched to a gene; V was cut back by 4 bases and J by 2 bases. The CDR3 sequence is 18 residues long. The chain's CDR3 is CASSPRNLAGAHTDTQYF. Here the CDR3 DNA reads TGTGCCAGCAGCCCAAGGAACCTAGCGGGAGCCCACACAGATACGCAGTATTTT.

This chain connects TRBV27 to TRBJ2-1, with TRBD2 matching 7 bases. Germline CDR1 and CDR2: MNHEY and SMNVEV (reference sequence). After removal of 4 bases from V and 5 bases from J, the junction contained 17 bases not matched to a gene. There are 18 residues in the CDR3. CDR3 region: CASSYGVGGSGPHNEQFF. The CDR3 coding sequence is TGTGCCAGCAGTTACGGGGTGGGAGGGAGTGGCCCCCACAATGAGCAGTTCTTC.

This sequence joins TRBV5-4 and TRBJ2-1; TRBD2 matches 14 bases. After removal of 4 bases from V and 0 bases from J, the junction contained 6 bases not matched to a gene. The CDR3 runs to 18 residues. Per the germline V gene, CDR1 is SGHNT and CDR2 is YYREEE (reference sequence). This CDR3 is CASSPGTSGGGSYNEQFF. The CDR3 nucleotides read TGTGCCAGCAGCCCGGGGACTAGCGGGGGAGGCTCCTACAATGAGCAGTTCTTC.

This chain links TRBV2 with TRBJ2-7, with TRBD1 matching over 8 bases. In germline, CDR1 is SNHLY, CDR2 FYNNEI. There are 15 residues in the CDR3. Trimming at V came to 4 bases and at J to 2 bases, leaving 7 bases not matched to a gene. As DNA, the CDR3 is TGTGCCAGCAGTGTCCCCGGGACAGGCCCCTACGAGCAGTACTTC. Its protein is CASSVPGTGPYEQYF.

The chain combines TRBV30 with TRBJ1-6; TRBD1 is a possible D gene (5 bases). Germline lookup yields CDR1 GTSNPN and CDR2 SVGIG (reference sequence). V lost 4 bases and J lost 1, with 14 bases in between. The CDR3 is 16 amino acids. The CDR3 loop reads CAWTPDTRSYNSPLHF. The CDR3 nucleotides are TGTGCCTGGACCCCGGACACCAGGTCCTATAATTCACCCCTCCACTTT.

This chain uses TRBV5-1 with TRBJ2-7, with a weak D call TRBD2 (5 bases). The V end lost 4 bases, the J end lost 4 bases, and 15 bases lay between the germline ends. The CDR3 sequence is 14 residues long. Germline V CDR1 and CDR2: SGHRS, YFSETQ. Here the CDR3 reads CASSPSGGPYEQYF. CDR3 sequence (DNA): TGCGCCAGCAGCCCCTCAGGCGGGCCGTACGAGCAGTACTTC.